A single sample is the source of the 30 T cell receptor beta chains below, sequenced in a study of immune heterogeneity within non-small cell lung tumors listed by TCRdb under 2018. Genomic DNA was extracted from bulk tumor tissue and used as the TCR template, and approximately 620 ng gDNA was amplified per sample. Multiple biopsies per primary tumor were taken during surgery, spaced as far apart as possible within the tumor mass. Patients in the study cohort, which was described as untreated, were newly diagnosed NSCLC cases going through curative surgery. Sequencing used a HiSeq X Ten. The TCR beta CDR3 region was amplified with a multiplex PCR system whose first round ran for 9 to 10 cycles using 32 V-gene forward primers and 13 J-gene reverse primers. The public reads were reanalyzed by TCRdb: fastp trimming at Q25, MiXCR alignment, in-frame beta chains only. Entries that share a CDR3 protein sequence are merged under the most common genes and DNA. Within this sample are about 21,000 distinct CDR3 sequences, with around 30% of them counted one time only. The ten most abundant clones make up around 4.5% of the sample.

Material: lung tumor tissue. The receptors come from a man aged 35 to 55 with non-small cell lung cancer.

The genes are TRBV30 and TRBJ2-2; tentatively, D is TRBD1 or TRBD2 (5 bases each). CDR3 length: 14 amino acids. CDR1 GTSNPN and CDR2 SVGIG come from the germline V gene (reference sequence). V was trimmed by 0 bases and J by 6 bases, leaving 11 bases between them. The CDR3 coding sequence is TGTGCCTGGAGTGTACCCTTGGGGGCCGGGGAGCTGTTTTTT. Translating it yields CAWSVPLGAGELFF.

This clonotype was observed at least ten times. The rearrangement links TRBV20-1 to TRBJ2-7; TRBD1 or TRBD2 may be the D gene (5 bases each). The CDR3 consists of 13 residues. CDR1 and CDR2 (germline): DFQATT, SNEGSKA (reference sequence). V was shortened by 2 bases and J by 7 bases, with 15 bases between the two germline ends. In nucleotides, the CDR3 is TGCAGTGCTAGAAATGCAGGGACGGCAGAGCAGTACTTC. This translates into CSARNAGTAEQYF.

Comments on this clonotype: Relative to the germline gene, one junction end is altered; a read error may explain this. This chain links TRBV9 with TRBJ2-2, with 8 bases lining up with TRBD1. CDR3 length equals 15 residues. Germline V gene data show CDR1 as SGDLS and CDR2 as YYNGEE. The CDR3 DNA sequence: TGTGCCAGCAGCTCTGACAGGGGCGTCACCGGGGAGCTGCTTTTT. This sequence encodes CASSSDRGVTGELLF.

This clonotype rates as medium-sized. The chain joins TRBV12-3 or TRBV12-4 to TRBJ1-1; a weak D match, TRBD1 (6 bases). CDR3 length: 14 amino acids. V lost 6 bases to trimming and J lost 1 base, with 12 bases between them. As DNA, the CDR3 is TGTGCCAGCAGACGACAGGAGAGGAACACTGAAGCTTTCTTT. Amino acids: CASRRQERNTEAFF.

The chain uses TRBV24-1 and TRBJ2-3; 7 nucleotides align to TRBD1. The CDR3 spans 16 residues. With 4 bases clipped from V and 0 bases from J, the junction kept 6 bases outside the gene matches. From germline, CDR1 is KGHDR and CDR2 SFDVKD. Here the CDR3 reads CATSDPGGTSTDTQYF. Written as DNA, the CDR3 is TGTGCCACCAGTGACCCAGGGGGAACCAGCACAGATACGCAGTATTTT.

The chain links TRBV6-1 to TRBJ2-5; tentatively, D is TRBD1 or TRBD2 (6 bases each). CDR3 length equals 13 residues. Trimming shortened V by 11 bases and J by 4 bases, and 17 bases separated the two germline ends. Germline loops: CDR1 MNHNS, CDR2 SASEGT. CDR3 bases: TGTGCCGGGAGGATGGGGGGCACAGAGACCCAGTACTTC. The encoded protein is CAGRMGGTETQYF.

This clonotype was counted a few times. Germline and junction disagree at one end, which may indicate a read error. The DNA for the CDR3 is TGTGCCAGCACCAGGACTAGGAGTGAGACCGAGTACTTC. This sequence encodes CASTRTRSETEYF. This chain uses TRBV2 with TRBJ2-5; TRBD2 matches 7 bases. Germline V gene sequence: CDR1 SNHLY, CDR2 FYNNEI. This CDR3 has 13 residues.

A few counts support this clonotype. One base away lies a much larger clone, so this may be a sequencing read error. V gene TRBV11-3 combines with J gene TRBJ2-3; D possibly corresponds to TRBD1 (5 bases). Germline V gene sequence: CDR1 SGHNT, CDR2 YENEEA. The CDR3 extends over 13 amino acids. The CDR3 protein is CDSSLDTTDTQYF. The CDR3 DNA is TGTGACAGCAGCTTGGACACCACAGATACGCAGTATTTT.

Ten or more counts support this clonotype. Relative to the germline gene, one junction end is altered; a read error may explain this. The gene calls are TRBV24-1 and TRBJ1-2; perhaps TRBD1 as D (5 bases). Germline V CDR1 and CDR2: KGHDR, SFDVKD. This CDR3 has 10 residues. The CDR3 loop is CATSDWGRDF. The CDR3 DNA reads as TGTGCCACCAGTGATTGGGGCAGGGACTTC.

This clonotype showed up many times. The V and J genes are TRBV19 and TRBJ1-2; possible D gene TRBD1, 6 bases. With 8 bases removed from V and 4 bases from J, the gap between germline ends came to 17 bases. The length of the CDR3 is 14 residues. The germline CDR1 and CDR2 sequences are LNHDA and SQIVND (reference sequence). The CDR3 here is CASWTALNPYGYTF. In nucleotides, the CDR3 is TGTGCCAGTTGGACAGCCCTTAACCCCTATGGCTACACCTTC. The full variable domain, rest sourced from reference TRBV19 and TRBJ1-2, is DGGITQSPKYLFRKEGQNVTLSCEQNLNHDAMYWYRQDPGQGLRLIYYSQIVNDFQKGDIAEGYSVSREKKESFPLTVTSAQKNPTAFYLCASWTALNPYGYTFGSGTRLTVV.

As concerns this clonotype: This could be a read error, since a much larger clone is one nucleotide away. The chain recombines TRBV27 with TRBJ2-6; D ambiguous. CDR1 MNHEY and CDR2 SMNVEV come from the germline V gene (reference sequence). The CDR3 length is 14 residues. CDR3 sequence reads: CASSFTSVANVLTF. CDR3 sequence (DNA): TGTGCCAGCAGTTTTACGTCTGTGGCCAACGTCCTGACTTTC.

This clonotype was observed a handful of times. Being one base from a much bigger clone, this may be a read error. This chain uses TRBV6-2 or TRBV6-3 with TRBJ2-7; 8 positions agree with TRBD2. Trimming at V came to 1 base and at J to 5 bases, leaving 10 bases not matched to a gene. CDR3 length equals 16 residues. The germline V gene encodes CDR1 MNHEY and CDR2 SVGEGT. CDR3 amino acids: CASSYWGVSGGHEQYF. The CDR3 nucleotides read TGTGCCAGCAGTTACTGGGGAGTAAGCGGGGGCCACGAGCAGTACTTC.

In this sample, this clonotype is medium-sized. The chain combines TRBV6-4 with TRBJ2-7; TRBD2 matches at 11 bases. This CDR3 region has 14 residues. The junction had 9 bases not matched to a gene; V was cut back by 8 bases and J by 6 bases. Per germline, CDR1 MRHNA and CDR2 SNTAGT. The CDR3 here is CASQLAGVQREQYF. CDR3 coding DNA: TGTGCCAGCCAACTAGCGGGAGTTCAGCGCGAGCAGTACTTC.

This clonotype was counted at least ten times. The chain employs TRBV11-2 and TRBJ2-7; unclear D gene. The CDR3 contains 12 residues. The V gene's germline CDR1 is SGHAT and CDR2 FQNNGV. V shed 3 bases and J shed 4 bases, with 7 bases lying between them. This CDR3 reads CASSFGSYEQYF. The CDR3 DNA reads TGTGCCAGCAGCTTCGGATCGTACGAGCAGTACTTC.

V gene TRBV18 combines with J gene TRBJ1-3; D remains unclear. This CDR3 region has 15 residues. The V end was cut by 3 bases, the J end by 6 bases, with 15 bases between. CDR1 is KGHSH, CDR2 LQKENI, per germline. CDR3 protein: CASSPSLDRQNTIYF. CDR3 nucleotide sequence: TGTGCCAGCTCACCTAGTCTGGATCGACAAAACACCATATATTTT.

This clonotype was found many times. This chain joins TRBV2 and TRBJ1-4; 8 bases are a match to TRBD1. V shed 5 bases, J shed 8 bases, and the junction held 7 bases outside the gene matches. This CDR3 comprises 14 residues. Germline-derived CDR1 and CDR2 are SNHLY and FYNNEI. The CDR3, as DNA: TGTGCCAGCAGTCGCCAGGGGGCTTTCGAAAAACTGTTTTTT. Protein sequence: CASSRQGAFEKLFF.

This chain connects TRBV11-2 to TRBJ1-1; D perhaps matches TRBD1 (5 bases). There are 13 residues in the CDR3. Trimming stripped 3 bases from V and 7 bases from J, with 12 bases between. Germline V gene data show CDR1 as SGHAT and CDR2 as FQNNGV. CDR3 sequence (DNA): TGTGCCAGCAGCTTTGAAAGGGGAAGTGAAGCTTTCTTT. Protein product: CASSFERGSEAFF.

This chain connects TRBV9 to TRBJ2-1; a weak D match, TRBD1 (6 bases). The germline V and J ends were trimmed by 4 bases and 12 bases, with 23 bases remaining between them. Germline values: CDR1 SGDLS, CDR2 YYNGEE. This CDR3 is 15 amino acids long. CDR3 protein: CASSLWAGTQGGQFF. The CDR3 DNA is TGTGCCAGCAGCCTCTGGGCGGGTACCCAAGGGGGGCAGTTCTTC.

Points on this clonotype: Just one base apart from a much larger clone, this may be a read error. The genes are TRBV7-2 and TRBJ1-5; D not certain. Per the germline V gene, CDR1 is SGHTA and CDR2 is FQGNSA. The CDR3 covers 14 residues. Deletions cut 3 bases from V and 4 bases from J, with 10 bases between. This CDR3 is CASSFLPGNQPQHF. The DNA of the CDR3 is TGTGCCAGCAGCTTTTTACCAGGTAATCAGCCCCAGCATTTT.

This clonotype was seen only a few times. The V call is TRBV12-3 or TRBV12-4, the J call TRBJ2-3; D is uncertain. The V gene lost 2 bases and the J gene lost 2 bases, with 8 bases spanning the gap. CDR3 length: 14 amino acids. The CDR3 reads CASSLSPDTDTQYF. In DNA, the CDR3 is TGTGCCAGCAGTTTAAGTCCTGACACAGATACGCAGTATTTT.

This clonotype was seen only a few times. The chain is built from TRBV7-9 and TRBJ2-3, with D perhaps matching TRBD2 (5 bases). Germline V lookup: CDR1 SEHNR, CDR2 FQNEAQ (reference sequence). V was pared by 5 bases and J by 2 bases, with 14 bases between. CDR3 size: 15 residues. DNA for the CDR3: TGTGCCAGCAGCCCGAGGAGGCCGAACACAGATACGCAGTATTTT. Translated: CASSPRRPNTDTQYF.

This clonotype came up many times. The V gene is TRBV20-1, the J gene TRBJ2-1; a weak D match, TRBD2 (6 bases). Between the trimmed V and J ends, which lost 3 bases and 1 base, there was a span of 7 bases. CDR3 length: 13 amino acids. CDR1 DFQATT and CDR2 SNEGSKA come from the germline V gene (reference sequence). The CDR3 nucleotides read TGCAGTGCTAGGCGGGGTTCCTACAATGAGCAGTTCTTC. It is translated as CSARRGSYNEQFF.

J is TRBJ2-1 and V is TRBV6-1; 14 bases match TRBD2. Germline V gives CDR1 MNHNS, CDR2 SASEGT. The ends lost 6 bases at V and 4 bases at J; junction bases unmatched: 8. This CDR3 has 17 residues. The CDR3 nucleotides read TGTGCCAGCAGAGGGACTAGCGGGAGTCCCTTTTACAATGAGCAGTTCTTC. It encodes CASRGTSGSPFYNEQFF.

The CDR3 sequence is CASSQELSYGANVLTF. DNA of the CDR3: TGTGCCAGCAGCCAAGAATTGAGCTATGGGGCCAACGTCCTGACTTTC. The rearrangement uses TRBV4-2 and TRBJ2-6; D unresolved. V lost 0 bases, J lost 3 bases, and 9 bases lay in between. Germline loops: CDR1 LGHNA, CDR2 YNFKEQ. CDR3 length equals 16 residues.

The rearrangement links TRBV15 to TRBJ1-5; no clear D. Germline values: CDR1 LNHNV, CDR2 YYDKDF (reference sequence). V dropped 0 bases and J dropped 11 bases, with 11 bases sitting between them. The CDR3 covers 13 residues. The CDR3 bases are TGTGCCACCAGCAGAGATCAGGCACCTTCCCAGCATTTT. Amino acid sequence: CATSRDQAPSQHF. The full variable domain, its missing parts supplied by reference TRBV15 and TRBJ1-5, is DAMVIQNPRYQVTQFGKPVTLSCSQTLNHNVMYWYQQKSSQAPKLLFHYYDKDFNNEADTPDNFQSRRPNTSFCFLDIRSPGLGDTAMYLCATSRDQAPSQHFGDGTRLSIL.

This clonotype was counted ten times or more. The genes are TRBV12-3 or TRBV12-4 and TRBJ2-7, with 8 bases aligning to TRBD1. This CDR3 spans 14 amino acids. V lost 6 bases and J lost 3; bases outside the gene matches: 7. The CDR3 sequence: CASRDLDRDYEQYF. The DNA of the CDR3 is TGTGCCAGCAGGGACCTGGACAGGGACTACGAGCAGTACTTC.

This clonotype has only a few counts. This chain's CDR3 is CASSWDSRTDTQYF. The CDR3 DNA reads as TGTGCCAGCAGCTGGGACAGCCGCACAGATACGCAGTATTTT. The V and J genes are TRBV7-3 and TRBJ2-3; 7 positions match TRBD1. The V gene's germline CDR1 is SGHTA and CDR2 FQGTGA. The trim removed 4 bases at V and 1 base at J, leaving 2 bases unmatched. This CDR3 comprises 14 residues.

This clonotype was detected ten times or more. This chain connects TRBV11-2 to TRBJ2-4; 7 bases match TRBD1. The CDR3 runs to 14 residues. The trim removed 6 bases at V and 7 bases at J, leaving 9 bases unmatched. Germline loops: CDR1 SGHAT, CDR2 FQNNGV. The CDR3 region is CASSEQGPENIQYF. CDR3 coding DNA: TGTGCCAGCAGTGAACAGGGGCCAGAGAACATTCAGTACTTC.

V usage is TRBV30 and J usage is TRBJ1-5; TRBD1 aligns across 8 bases. The V and J ends lost 0 bases and 4 bases, in that order; junction bases with no gene match: 5. Germline CDR1 and CDR2: GTSNPN and SVGIG (reference sequence). This CDR3 has 15 residues. The CDR3: CAWSVGQGANQPQHF. CDR3 nucleotides: TGTGCCTGGAGTGTTGGGCAGGGGGCGAATCAGCCCCAGCATTTT.

This chain connects TRBV5-1 to TRBJ2-3; unclear D gene. V lost 0 bases and J 2 bases, leaving 7 bases between the germline ends. The CDR3 covers 14 residues. In germline, CDR1 is SGHRS, CDR2 YFSETQ. The CDR3, as DNA: TGCGCCAGCAGCTTGGTAGGGAACACAGATACGCAGTATTTT. It specifies CASSLVGNTDTQYF.